Listed here are 24 T cell receptor beta chains from one sample, sequenced in a study of T-cell memory formation after mild COVID-19. TCRdb called the 5' RACE reads again in MiXCR, with one record for every CDR3 protein. The data hold fewer than 450,000 distinct CDR3 sequences, with under 25% observed a single time. Material: PBMCs or a T cell subset sorted from them (not recorded which). The receptors were sampled from an adult woman who had mild COVID-19 (a few samples of this study predate the infection). Cell type and time point are not known.

The count of this clonotype is one. The chain is built from TRBV20-1 and TRBJ2-4; perhaps TRBD2 as D (6 bases). Between the trimmed V and J ends, which lost 1 base and 7 bases, there was a span of 14 bases. There are 14 residues in the CDR3. Germline V gene data show CDR1 as DFQATT and CDR2 as SNEGSKA (reference sequence). This CDR3 is CSARVPGAGNIQYF. The CDR3 region has the DNA TGCAGTGCTAGAGTACCGGGCGCGGGGAACATTCAGTACTTC.

The chain uses TRBV7-6 and TRBJ2-7; 9 nucleotides agree with TRBD1. Per germline, CDR1 SGHVS and CDR2 FNYEAQ. The CDR3 is 14 residues long. V dropped 5 bases and J dropped 4; count of bases not matched to a gene: 6. The CDR3 DNA is TGTGCCAGCAGCGCGGGACAGGGTGGTTACGAGCAGTACTTC. Protein sequence: CASSAGQGGYEQYF.

The chain joins TRBV5-1 to TRBJ2-1; 7 nucleotides match TRBD1. Germline V CDR1 and CDR2: SGHRS, YFSETQ. The CDR3 contains 15 residues. The trim removed 4 bases at V and 6 bases at J, leaving 10 bases unmatched. Here the CDR3 reads CASSAAGPGGNEQFF. DNA for the CDR3: TGCGCCAGCAGCGCGGCCGGGCCAGGGGGCAATGAGCAGTTCTTC.

This clonotype showed up many times. This sequence joins TRBV7-9 and TRBJ2-1; D remains ambiguous. The germline CDR1 and CDR2 sequences are SEHNR and FQNEAQ (reference sequence). This CDR3 is 11 amino acids long. The V end was cut by 5 bases, the J end by 9 bases, with 8 bases between. CDR3 in DNA: TGTGCCAGCAGCCGCATCGGTGAGCAGTTCTTC. Encoded protein: CASSRIGEQFF.

This clonotype was seen at least ten times. The J gene is TRBJ2-5, the V gene TRBV12-3 or TRBV12-4; unclear D gene. Trimming pared 5 bases from V and 4 bases from J, leaving 5 bases between. The CDR3 is made up of 11 amino acids. CDR3 sequence reads: CASSILETQYF. The CDR3 DNA follows: TGTGCCAGCAGTATACTAGAGACCCAGTACTTC.

In this sample, this clonotype turned up many times. The chain recombines TRBV5-1 with TRBJ1-1; D may be TRBD1 (5 bases). The CDR3 has 15 residues. Germline V lookup: CDR1 SGHRS, CDR2 YFSETQ. V lost 0 bases to trimming and J lost 5 bases, with 14 bases between them. CDR3 loop: CASSLVAGSGTEAFF. CDR3 DNA: TGCGCCAGCAGCTTGGTGGCAGGGTCGGGAACTGAAGCTTTCTTT.

This chain joins TRBV15 and TRBJ2-1; D assignment may be TRBD1 or TRBD2 (5 bases each). V was pared by 0 bases and J by 7 bases, with 13 bases between. This CDR3 comprises 15 residues. Germline V gene sequence: CDR1 LNHNV, CDR2 YYDKDF (reference sequence). The CDR3 loop reads CATSREGVAGNEQFF. The CDR3 DNA follows: TGTGCCACCAGCAGAGAGGGGGTGGCAGGGAATGAGCAGTTCTTC.

This clonotype was observed a handful of times. The chain employs TRBV28 and TRBJ2-7, with D tentatively TRBD2 (6 bases). The germline CDR1 and CDR2 sequences are MDHEN and SYDVKM. CDR3 length: 13 residues. The V and J ends lost 7 bases and 7 bases respectively, with 17 bases between them. CDR3 sequence reads: CASKSGGPGEQYF. DNA for the CDR3: TGTGCCAGCAAAAGCGGAGGGCCGGGGGAGCAGTACTTC.

The rearrangement joins TRBV5-6 to TRBJ2-7; unclear D gene. The V end was cut by 0 bases, the J end by 5 bases, with 12 bases between. CDR3 length equals 14 residues. Looked up from germline, CDR1 is SGHDT and CDR2 is YYEEEE. The CDR3 coding sequence is TGTGCCAGCAGCTTGGGTACTACGTACCACGAGCAGTACTTC. The encoded protein is CASSLGTTYHEQYF.

In its sample, this clonotype was seen a few times. The rearrangement uses TRBV7-9 and TRBJ2-3; 7 bases fit TRBD2. Trimming took 3 bases from V and 5 from J; bases not matched to a gene: 5. Per the germline V gene, CDR1 is SEHNR and CDR2 is FQNEAQ (reference sequence). The CDR3 is 14 residues long. The DNA for the CDR3 is TGTGCCAGCAGCTTGGAAGCGGGATTAGATACGCAGTATTTT. Translated, it gives CASSLEAGLDTQYF.

This clonotype was detected a few times. The chain links TRBV12-3 or TRBV12-4 to TRBJ2-1; tentatively, D is TRBD1 (5 bases). V was shortened by 6 bases and J by 5 bases, with 26 bases between the two germline ends. The CDR3 spans 18 residues. CDR3 bases: TGTGCCAGCAGACTTGTTCCTAGGGGTCTCAGGGCAGACAATGAGCAGTTCTTC. Its protein is CASRLVPRGLRADNEQFF.

This clonotype was seen a single time. The chain has TRBV12-3 or TRBV12-4 and TRBJ2-5; possibly TRBD2 for D (6 bases). This CDR3 region has 11 residues. V was cut by 8 bases and J by 5 bases, with 9 bases left in between. CDR3 in amino acids: CASGRGETQYF. CDR3 nucleotide sequence: TGTGCCAGCGGTCGGGGGGAGACCCAGTACTTC.

This clonotype was detected a few times. The chain combines TRBV24-1 with TRBJ2-1; 13 positions agree with TRBD2. V lost 3 bases, J lost 10 bases, and 8 bases stayed unmatched. This CDR3 contains 16 residues. The germline V gene encodes CDR1 KGHDR and CDR2 SFDVKD. The DNA of the CDR3 is TGTGCCACCAGTGATCGGGGGACTAGCGGGATAGGGGAGCAGTTCTTC. Its protein product is CATSDRGTSGIGEQFF.

In its sample, this clonotype was seen a few times. V gene TRBV7-3 combines with J gene TRBJ1-1, with TRBD1 matching 7 bases. CDR3 length equals 14 residues. V was clipped by 5 bases and J by 10 bases; unmatched bases: 13. Germline V gives CDR1 SGHTA, CDR2 FQGTGA. CDR3 amino acids: CASSPAGQVSSAFF. The CDR3 bases are TGTGCCAGCAGCCCTGCAGGACAGGTGTCCTCAGCTTTCTTT. Looking up the rest from reference TRBV7-3 and TRBJ1-1 gives the full variable domain: GAGVSQTPSNKVTEKGKYVELRCDPISGHTALYWYRQSLGQGPEFLIYFQGTGAADDSGLPNDRFFAVRPEGSVSTLKIQRTERGDSAVYLCASSPAGQVSSAFFGQGTRLTVV.

This chain uses TRBV19 with TRBJ2-3; D perhaps matches TRBD1 (5 bases). The length of the CDR3 is 11 residues. Per germline, CDR1 LNHDA and CDR2 SQIVND (reference sequence). Trimming took off 7 bases at V and 5 bases at J, with 7 bases between the two ends. The CDR3: CASKTGDTQYF. In nucleotides, the CDR3 is TGTGCCAGTAAAACAGGAGATACGCAGTATTTT.

This chain joins TRBV5-1 and TRBJ2-5, with D perhaps matching TRBD2 (5 bases). The CDR3 runs to 13 residues. From germline, CDR1 is SGHRS and CDR2 YFSETQ. Deletions cut 3 bases from V and 2 bases from J, with 8 bases between. CDR3: CASSSWEQETQYF. The CDR3 bases are TGCGCCAGCAGCTCGTGGGAGCAAGAGACCCAGTACTTC.

This chain links TRBV29-1 with TRBJ2-5, with 7 bases identical to TRBD2. The V and J ends lost 6 bases and 0 bases, in that order; junction bases with no gene match: 7. Germline CDR1 is SQVTM and CDR2 is ANQGSEA. The CDR3 extends over 14 amino acids. The CDR3 nucleotides read TGCAGCGTCCGACTAGCCCCGTACCAAGAGACCCAGTACTTC. Translated, it gives CSVRLAPYQETQYF.

This clonotype has a count of ten or more. The chain combines TRBV11-3 with TRBJ2-1, with 10 bases matching TRBD2. J lost 8 bases, V lost 4 bases, and 14 bases had no gene match. CDR3 size: 17 residues. Germline V gene sequence: CDR1 SGHNT, CDR2 YENEEA. CDR3 sequence: CASSSRVLAGGGHEQFF. The CDR3 DNA is TGTGCCAGCAGCTCTAGGGTATTAGCGGGAGGAGGTCATGAGCAGTTCTTC.

The V call is TRBV7-2, the J call TRBJ1-1; a possible D gene is TRBD1 (6 bases). The CDR3 has 16 residues. V was shortened by 4 bases and J by 0 bases, with 15 bases between the two germline ends. The V gene's germline CDR1 is SGHTA and CDR2 FQGNSA. The CDR3 bases are TGTGCCAGCAGCTGGGACAATCCACTAGTGAACACTGAAGCTTTCTTT. Translating gives CASSWDNPLVNTEAFF.

The chain combines TRBV10-3 with TRBJ2-1, with TRBD1 matching 9 bases. Looked up from germline, CDR1 is ENHRY and CDR2 is SYGVKD. The J segment lost 7 bases and the V segment lost 9 bases, leaving 10 bases of the junction unmatched. CDR3 length: 14 residues. The CDR3 protein is CAMWTGEATNEQFF. CDR3 sequence (DNA): TGTGCCATGTGGACAGGGGAAGCCACAAATGAGCAGTTCTTC.

This clonotype was counted only a few times. The chain has TRBV20-1 and TRBJ2-1, with 7 bases lining up with TRBD1. Germline V gene sequence: CDR1 DFQATT, CDR2 SNEGSKA (reference sequence). Trimming removed 1 base from V and 7 bases from J; junction bases left unmatched: 10. The CDR3 is 15 residues long. DNA of the CDR3: TGCAGTGCTAGAGCTGGAGGACAGGAATGGAATGAGCAGTTCTTC. It codes for CSARAGGQEWNEQFF.

V and J are TRBV5-1 and TRBJ2-7; D uncertain. The CDR3 spans 11 residues. Germline CDR1 reads SGHRS; CDR2 reads YFSETQ. V gave up 0 bases and J gave up 7 bases, with 5 bases separating them. CDR3: CASSLDGEQYF. CDR3 sequence (DNA): TGCGCCAGCAGCTTGGACGGGGAGCAGTACTTC.

The rearrangement joins TRBV15 to TRBJ2-1; maybe TRBD2 (5 bases). The germline V and J ends were trimmed by 0 bases and 4 bases, with 10 bases remaining between them. This CDR3 has 15 residues. CDR1 is LNHNV, CDR2 YYDKDF, per germline (reference sequence). In DNA, the CDR3 is TGTGCCACCAGCAGAGAAGGGAGTGGATACAATGAGCAGTTCTTC. This translates into CATSREGSGYNEQFF.

The chain links TRBV20-1 to TRBJ2-7; no definite D call. Germline V gene sequence: CDR1 DFQATT, CDR2 SNEGSKA (reference sequence). V dropped 0 bases and J dropped 3 bases, with 12 bases sitting between them. The CDR3 contains 14 residues. The CDR3 DNA reads TGCAGTGCTAGAGAGGGTAGCAGAGGCTACGAGCAGTACTTC. Protein product: CSAREGSRGYEQYF.